These 2 T cell receptor beta chains were sequenced from one sample in a study of shared T cell receptors in the human thymus. This table comes from immunoSEQ multiplex PCR, and its TCRdb copy is limited to in-frame clones, with some not included. The sample contains hundreds of thousands of clones, 70% to 80% of which appear only once. These data were likewise used in another study, on human thymus T cells.

The sequenced material came from thymocytes. The receptor source for this set is a boy less than two years old with a congenital heart defect.

As to this clone: This sample includes further DNA sequences coding for the same CDR3. V usage is TRBV5-1 and J usage is TRBJ2-7; D is possibly TRBD2 (6 bases). Trimming removed 5 bases from V and 2 bases from J, with 8 bases in between. The CDR3 is 12 residues long. The germline V gene has CDR1 SGHRS and CDR2 YFSETQ. In DNA form, the CDR3 reads TGCGCCAGCAGGCGGGGAACCTACGAGCAGTACTTC. Translated: CASRRGTYEQYF.

This rearrangement joins TRBV11-2 to TRBJ2-1; TRBD2 is a possible D gene (5 bases). Deletions cut 0 bases from V and 0 bases from J, with 15 bases between. The V gene's germline CDR1 is SGHAT and CDR2 FQNNGV. CDR3 length: 18 amino acids. The CDR3: CASSLEFPLVASYNEQFF. The DNA for the CDR3 is TGTGCCAGCAGCTTAGAATTCCCACTAGTGGCCTCCTACAATGAGCAGTTCTTC.